The 27 T cell receptor beta chains listed next were all sequenced from one sample in a study of blood T cell repertoires in COVID-19. Profiling relied on immunoSEQ multiplex PCR, and the TCRdb table lists in-frame clones only, not all of them. The profile shows 150,000 to 200,000 clones, about 88% of them singletons. Sequences were obtained from peripheral blood. The receptors stem from a woman in her twenties or thirties with active or convalescent COVID-19.

The genes are TRBV2 and TRBJ1-1; no firm D call. Trimming left V 8 bases short and J 0 bases short, with 10 bases between. Germline V gives CDR1 SNHLY, CDR2 FYNNEI. This CDR3 is 13 amino acids long. CDR3 protein: CASRRVMNTEAFF. Written as DNA, the CDR3 is TGTGCCAGCCGACGGGTCATGAACACTGAAGCTTTCTTT.

The rearrangement links TRBV2 to TRBJ2-5; possible D gene TRBD2, 6 bases. In germline, CDR1 is SNHLY, CDR2 FYNNEI. This CDR3 region has 15 residues. The V end was cut by 6 bases, the J end by 3 bases, with 17 bases between. For the CDR3, the DNA is TGTGCCAGCAGCCAACCCCAACCGGGGGAAGAGACCCAGTACTTC. Its translation is CASSQPQPGEETQYF.

The chain has TRBV24-1 and TRBJ2-2; the D gene is possibly TRBD2 (6 bases). V lost 3 bases and J lost 1, with 11 bases in between. Germline CDR1 is KGHDR and CDR2 is SFDVKD. This CDR3 spans 16 amino acids. CDR3 loop: CATSDGGLENTGELFF. DNA of the CDR3: TGTGCCACCAGTGATGGAGGGTTGGAGAACACCGGGGAGCTGTTTTTT.

The chain couples TRBV23-1 to TRBJ1-3; no clear D gene. TRBV23-1 has ORF status, its function being uncertain. Trimming took 0 bases from V and 8 from J, leaving 11 bases between them. This CDR3 contains 14 residues. The CDR3, as DNA: TGCGCCAGCAGTCAATCGCCAGGCGTTTACACCATATATTTT. Its protein is CASSQSPGVYTIYF.

This clone was counted a single time. The chain uses TRBV11-3 and TRBJ2-1, with 7 positions matching TRBD2. The CDR3 spans 16 residues. Trimming removed 1 base from V and 4 bases from J; junction bases left unmatched: 7. Germline-derived CDR1 and CDR2 are SGHNT and YENEEA. CDR3 sequence reads: CASSLVRRGFYNEQFF. CDR3 nucleotide sequence: TGTGCCAGCAGCTTAGTTCGGCGGGGGTTTTACAATGAGCAGTTCTTC.

The gene calls are TRBV7-9 and TRBJ1-4; D not resolved. This CDR3 region has 15 residues. V lost 1 base and J 8 bases, leaving 14 bases between the germline ends. Per the germline V gene, CDR1 is SEHNR and CDR2 is FQNEAQ (reference sequence). In nucleotides, the CDR3 is TGTGCCAGCAGCTTAGAAAGGCAGCTAGGCGAAAAACTGTTTTTT. Protein product: CASSLERQLGEKLFF.

The chain employs TRBV6-6 and TRBJ1-2; TRBD1 might be the D (6 bases). V lost 6 bases to trimming and J lost 0 bases, with 8 bases between them. The germline V gene encodes CDR1 MNHNY and CDR2 SVGAGI (reference sequence). CDR3 length: 13 amino acids. CDR3 sequence reads: CASSTGSNYGYTF. The CDR3 DNA reads as TGTGCCAGCAGCACAGGGTCTAACTATGGCTACACCTTC.

V is TRBV6-5 and J is TRBJ1-6; 8 bases are a match to TRBD1. The CDR3 runs 16 residues. Germline CDR1 is MNHEY and CDR2 is SVGAGI. Losses at the gene ends were 0 bases for V and 6 bases for J; bases not matched to a gene: 4. The CDR3 region is CASSYSGDRSNSPLHF. The CDR3 bases are TGTGCCAGCAGTTACTCTGGGGACAGGAGTAATTCACCCCTCCACTTT.

This chain links TRBV30 with TRBJ2-7; D ambiguous. The CDR3 is made up of 13 amino acids. V was pared by 3 bases and J by 3 bases, with 12 bases between. The germline CDR1 and CDR2 sequences are GTSNPN and SVGIG (reference sequence). CDR3 DNA: TGTGCCTGGAGGAGGATCGCTTACTACGAGCAGTACTTC. This codes for CAWRRIAYYEQYF.

This clone came up a few times. CDR3 bases: TGTGCCAGCAGCGTAGCTAGCGGGGGGGCAAATGAGCAGTTCTTC. Its protein product is CASSVASGGANEQFF. The chain uses TRBV9 and TRBJ2-1; 12 nucleotides line up with TRBD2. Germline V CDR1 and CDR2: SGDLS, YYNGEE. V was pared by 0 bases and J by 7 bases, with 2 bases of the junction left unmatched. The CDR3 covers 15 residues.

CDR3: CASSSSGSSYEQYF. In DNA, the CDR3 is TGTGCCAGCAGCTCGAGCGGGAGCTCCTACGAGCAGTACTTC. The V call is TRBV6-6, the J call TRBJ2-7; 8 positions match TRBD2. The CDR3 extends over 14 amino acids. With 6 bases clipped from V and 0 bases from J, the junction kept 4 bases outside the gene matches. Germline V gives CDR1 MNHNY, CDR2 SVGAGI (reference sequence).

V and J are TRBV24-1 and TRBJ2-1; D perhaps matches TRBD1 (5 bases). V shed 6 bases and J shed 5 bases, with 10 bases lying between them. The CDR3 consists of 13 residues. Germline V CDR1 and CDR2: KGHDR, SFDVKD. The CDR3 nucleotides read TGTGCCACCAGTATAGACAGCCACAATGAGCAGTTCTTC. Its protein product is CATSIDSHNEQFF.

This clone was detected once. The chain recombines TRBV5-1 with TRBJ2-5; either TRBD1 or TRBD2 may fit D (6 bases each). The CDR3 contains 13 residues. V was pared by 4 bases and J by 3 bases, with 10 bases between. Per the germline V gene, CDR1 is SGHRS and CDR2 is YFSETQ. The CDR3 nucleotides are TGCGCCAGCAGCCTGGAGGGGGAAGAGACCCAGTACTTC. Protein sequence: CASSLEGEETQYF.

This chain uses TRBV2 with TRBJ2-7, with 12 bases lining up with TRBD2. CDR1 is SNHLY and CDR2 is FYNNEI in the germline V gene. Unmatched junction bases numbered 12, after V lost 6 bases and J lost 3 bases. CDR3 length equals 17 residues. CDR3 in amino acids: CASRSWTSGTINYEQYF. The CDR3 region has the DNA TGTGCCAGCAGGTCATGGACTAGCGGGACCATAAACTACGAGCAGTACTTC. The whole variable domain, filled in from reference TRBV2 and TRBJ2-7, reads EPEVTQTPSHQVTQMGQEVILRCVPISNHLYFYWYRQILGQKVEFLVSFYNNEISEKSEIFDDQFSVERPDGSNFTLKIRSTKLEDSAMYFCASRSWTSGTINYEQYFGPGTRLTVT.

The chain couples TRBV30 to TRBJ1-1; D is unclear. V lost 0 bases and J lost 1, with 12 bases in between. The CDR3 spans 15 residues. Per the germline V gene, CDR1 is GTSNPN and CDR2 is SVGIG (reference sequence). CDR3 sequence (DNA): TGTGCCTGGAGTGTAATTGTGCCGGGGAACACTGAAGCTTTCTTT. This codes for CAWSVIVPGNTEAFF.

CDR3 coding DNA: TGTGCCAGTAGTGCAGGCAGGGGGCTGAGGGGCACTGAAGCTTTCTTT. Protein: CASSAGRGLRGTEAFF. V usage is TRBV19 and J usage is TRBJ1-1, with 8 nucleotides matching TRBD1. The V gene end was trimmed by 5 bases and the J gene end by 4 bases; junction bases not matched to a gene: 12. This CDR3 has 16 residues. Germline assignment: CDR1 LNHDA and CDR2 SQIVND (reference sequence).

The V call is TRBV29-1, the J call TRBJ2-5, with 9 positions matching TRBD2. There are 14 residues in the CDR3. Trimming at V came to 4 bases and at J to 5 bases, leaving 8 bases not matched to a gene. Germline CDR1 SQVTM, CDR2 ANQGSEA. The CDR3 bases are TGCAGCGTTGGGATAGCGGGAGAAGGGGAGACCCAGTACTTC. Translated, it gives CSVGIAGEGETQYF.

This clone showed up just once. This chain's CDR3 is CSALHEGGYTF. CDR3 nucleotide sequence: TGCAGTGCCCTTCATGAGGGTGGCTACACCTTC. The gene calls are TRBV20-1 and TRBJ1-2, with D uncertain. This CDR3 has 11 amino acids. Trimming took 6 bases from V and 7 from J, leaving 12 bases between them. Germline CDR1 DFQATT, CDR2 SNEGSKA (reference sequence).

The CDR3 DNA is TGTGCCTCCGAACGTTACGGGACAGGGCAAGAAAAACTGTTTTTT. It translates to CASERYGTGQEKLFF. This chain connects TRBV5-6 to TRBJ1-4; 9 nucleotides match TRBD1. The CDR3 spans 15 residues. Unmatched junction bases numbered 15, after V lost 10 bases and J lost 8 bases. Germline CDR1 and CDR2: SGHDT and YYEEEE.

The rearrangement links TRBV28 to TRBJ1-1; 7 nucleotides match TRBD1. The CDR3 has 15 amino acids. In germline, CDR1 is MDHEN, CDR2 SYDVKM. V was pared by 5 bases and J by 4 bases, with 10 bases of the junction left unmatched. The CDR3 sequence is CASSPSGGSSTEAFF. CDR3 in DNA: TGTGCCAGCAGTCCCTCAGGGGGATCGAGCACTGAAGCTTTCTTT.

The rearrangement joins TRBV28 to TRBJ1-4; no reliable D call. V lost 6 bases, J lost 4 bases, and 15 bases lay in between. This CDR3 contains 15 residues. Germline V gene lookup returns CDR1 MDHEN and CDR2 SYDVKM. For the CDR3, the DNA is TGTGCCAGCAGCTCCCTCGGGAGCAGTAATGAAAAACTGTTTTTT. This translates into CASSSLGSSNEKLFF. The whole variable domain, remainder taken from reference TRBV28 and TRBJ1-4, is DVKVTQSSRYLVKRTGEKVFLECVQDMDHENMFWYRQDPGLGLRLIYFSYDVKMKEKGDIPEGYSVSREKKERFSLILESASTNQTSMYLCASSSLGSSNEKLFFGSGTQLSVL.

This clone was seen just once. V usage is TRBV2 and J usage is TRBJ1-2; D is uncertain. Trimming took off 3 bases at V and 4 bases at J, with 9 bases between the two ends. The CDR3 extends over 13 amino acids. Looked up from germline, CDR1 is SNHLY and CDR2 is FYNNEI. CDR3 sequence (DNA): TGTGCCAGCAGTGATAGTCCGATCTATGGCTACACCTTC. Encoded protein: CASSDSPIYGYTF. Drawing the rest from reference TRBV2 and TRBJ1-2, the complete variable domain is EPEVTQTPSHQVTQMGQEVILRCVPISNHLYFYWYRQILGQKVEFLVSFYNNEISEKSEIFDDQFSVERPDGSNFTLKIRSTKLEDSAMYFCASSDSPIYGYTFGSGTRLTVV.

V gene TRBV24-1 combines with J gene TRBJ2-2; 8 bases are a match to TRBD1. The CDR3 is 16 residues long. V dropped 2 bases and J dropped 3; count of bases not matched to a gene: 4. Germline V gene sequence: CDR1 KGHDR, CDR2 SFDVKD. As DNA, the CDR3 is TGTGCCACCAGTGATTCGGACAGGGCGCACACCGGGGAGCTGTTTTTT. It yields the protein CATSDSDRAHTGELFF.

The chain links TRBV27 to TRBJ1-2; 9 bases agree with TRBD1. Losses at the gene ends were 0 bases for V and 0 bases for J; bases not matched to a gene: 2. This CDR3 has 16 residues. CDR1 and CDR2 (germline): MNHEY, SMNVEV (reference sequence). CDR3 sequence reads: CASSLSGQGPNYGYTF. Here the CDR3 DNA reads TGTGCCAGCAGTTTATCGGGACAGGGACCTAACTATGGCTACACCTTC.

This chain uses TRBV6-6 with TRBJ2-1; D is unresolved. In germline, CDR1 is MNHNY, CDR2 SVGAGI (reference sequence). The CDR3 covers 14 residues. V lost 5 bases and J 4 bases, leaving 12 bases between the germline ends. CDR3 nucleotide sequence: TGTGCCAGCAGTACACCCCCCGATTACAATGAGCAGTTCTTC. Its translation: CASSTPPDYNEQFF.

The chain carries TRBV11-3 and TRBJ2-7, with 10 bases fitting TRBD2. Germline values: CDR1 SGHNT, CDR2 YENEEA. The trim removed 0 bases at V and 0 bases at J, leaving 8 bases unmatched. This CDR3 spans 18 amino acids. The CDR3 coding sequence is TGTGCCAGCAGCTTAGAGGCTAGCGGGGGCCTTAGCTCCTACGAGCAGTACTTC. Amino acid sequence: CASSLEASGGLSSYEQYF.

J is TRBJ2-7 and V is TRBV6-1; 7 nucleotides line up with TRBD1. This CDR3 is built from 15 residues. V shed 2 bases and J 4 bases; nucleotides not matched to a gene: 8. The V gene's germline CDR1 is MNHNS and CDR2 SASEGT. In nucleotides, the CDR3 is TGTGCCAGCAGTGAACCGACAGGGTTTAGGTACGAGCAGTACTTC. This codes for CASSEPTGFRYEQYF.